Below, 20 T cell receptor beta chains from the same sample are listed, as sequenced in a study of cytomegalovirus exposure and HLA in healthy donors. Repertoires were generated with immunoSEQ multiplex PCR, while TCRdb's copy carries only in-frame clones and drops some. The sample lists about 71,000 clones, approximately 94% occurring once. The specimen was PBMCs. These receptors were taken from a woman aged 18-30 years in good health and CMV-seronegative.

The V gene is TRBV2, the J gene TRBJ2-1, with D unresolved. This CDR3 is 16 amino acids long. Germline CDR1 SNHLY, CDR2 FYNNEI. Trimming pared 5 bases from V and 1 base from J, leaving 15 bases between. In nucleotides, the CDR3 is TGTGCCAGCAGTCCCCAAACGACACGGTCCTACAATGAGCAGTTCTTC. Translating it yields CASSPQTTRSYNEQFF.

The chain couples TRBV2 to TRBJ1-2; 8 bases line up with TRBD1. The CDR3 runs 12 residues. Germline CDR1 and CDR2: SNHLY and FYNNEI. With 5 bases clipped from V and 8 bases from J, the junction kept 4 bases outside the gene matches. CDR3 protein: CASSPGGSGYTF. The CDR3 nucleotides read TGTGCCAGCAGTCCAGGGGGCTCGGGCTACACCTTC.

The chain combines TRBV11-2 with TRBJ2-5; D might be TRBD1 (5 bases). Trimming took off 5 bases at V and 1 base at J, with 17 bases between the two ends. This CDR3 is built from 16 residues. In germline, CDR1 is SGHAT, CDR2 FQNNGV. CDR3 loop: CASSHSMTDLQETQYF. The CDR3 region has the DNA TGTGCCAGCAGCCACTCGATGACAGACCTCCAAGAGACCCAGTACTTC. The full variable domain, its missing parts supplied by reference TRBV11-2 and TRBJ2-5, is EAGVAQSPRYKIIEKRQSVAFWCNPISGHATLYWYQQILGQGPKLLIQFQNNGVVDDSQLPKDRFSAERLKGVDSTLKIQPAKLEDSAVYLCASSHSMTDLQETQYFGPGTRLLVL.

This clone was recorded only once. The V and J genes are TRBV9 and TRBJ2-3; D might be TRBD2 (7 bases). Germline loops: CDR1 SGDLS, CDR2 YYNGEE. Trimming removed 0 bases from V and 2 bases from J, with 16 bases in between. This CDR3 has 17 amino acids. CDR3 sequence: CASSVDPPGGLTDTQYF. CDR3 sequence (DNA): TGTGCCAGCAGCGTAGACCCCCCGGGGGGCCTCACAGATACGCAGTATTTT.

The chain combines TRBV14 with TRBJ2-7, with D possibly TRBD1 on 6 matching bases. The CDR3 extends over 14 amino acids. The V gene lost 1 base and the J gene lost 7 bases, with 14 bases spanning the gap. Germline loops: CDR1 SGHDN, CDR2 FVKESK. For the CDR3, the DNA is TGTGCCAGCAGCCAAGGAACAGGGCTTCTTGAGCAGTACTTC. Encoded protein: CASSQGTGLLEQYF. Full variable domain (missing parts from reference TRBV14 and TRBJ2-7): EAGVTQFPSHSVIEKGQTVTLRCDPISGHDNLYWYRRVMGKEIKFLLHFVKESKQDESGMPNNRFLAERTGGTYSTLKVQPAELEDSGVYFCASSQGTGLLEQYFGPGTRLTVT.

The chain links TRBV7-6 to TRBJ2-2, with TRBD2 matching over 7 bases. Per the germline V gene, CDR1 is SGHVS and CDR2 is FNYEAQ. V lost 0 bases, J lost 2 bases, and 3 bases stayed unmatched. The CDR3 runs 16 residues. The CDR3: CASSLAGGTNTGELFF. CDR3 bases: TGTGCCAGCAGCTTAGCGGGGGGGACTAACACCGGGGAGCTGTTTTTT.

The chain carries TRBV30 and TRBJ2-3; D may be TRBD2 (5 bases). With 0 bases removed from V and 8 bases from J, the gap between germline ends came to 12 bases. The CDR3 has 13 amino acids. Germline values: CDR1 GTSNPN, CDR2 SVGIG (reference sequence). CDR3 in amino acids: CAWSVMGGGTQYF. The DNA for the CDR3 is TGTGCCTGGAGTGTAATGGGTGGAGGTACGCAGTATTTT.

This sequence joins TRBV19 and TRBJ2-1, with 10 bases lining up with TRBD1. The CDR3 is 15 residues long. Germline trimming cut 2 bases from V and 4 bases from J; bases unmatched to any gene: 2. Per germline, CDR1 LNHDA and CDR2 SQIVND (reference sequence). CDR3 DNA sequence: TGTGCCAGTAGTATACCGGGACAGGGGTACAATGAGCAGTTCTTC. Protein product: CASSIPGQGYNEQFF.

The chain links TRBV18 to TRBJ2-1; 7 bases line up with TRBD2. Germline trimming cut 0 bases from V and 5 bases from J; bases unmatched to any gene: 7. From germline, CDR1 is KGHSH and CDR2 LQKENI. This CDR3 comprises 16 residues. CDR3 protein: CASSPPNAGENNEQFF. The CDR3 DNA sequence: TGTGCCAGCTCACCACCGAACGCGGGAGAGAACAATGAGCAGTTCTTC.

J is TRBJ2-3 and V is TRBV7-3; 7 bases align to TRBD2. CDR1 and CDR2 (germline): SGHTA, FQGTGA. The CDR3 runs 16 residues. The junction had 8 bases not matched to a gene; V was cut back by 5 bases and J by 0 bases. The CDR3 coding sequence is TGTGCCAGCAGCGCCCGGTCGGGGGGTAGCACAGATACGCAGTATTTT. Its protein is CASSARSGGSTDTQYF.

Remarks on this clone: An end of the junction does not agree with germline; a read error may underlie this. The chain recombines TRBV18 with TRBJ1-1; 7 bases align to TRBD1. Per germline, CDR1 KGHSH and CDR2 LQKENI. CDR3 size: 14 residues. The CDR3 coding sequence is TGTGCCAGCTCTCCACCGGGACAGTCCACTGAAGCTTTCTTT. As protein: CASSPPGQSTEAFF.

The chain recombines TRBV2 with TRBJ2-2; the match to TRBD2 covers 10 bases. The CDR3 runs 15 residues. V was pared by 7 bases and J by 0 bases, with 2 bases of the junction left unmatched. Per the germline V gene, CDR1 is SNHLY and CDR2 is FYNNEI. The CDR3 bases are TGTGCCAGCAATGGACTAGCGGCGAACACCGGGGAGCTGTTTTTT. Translated: CASNGLAANTGELFF.

The CDR3 nucleotides are TGTGCCAGCAGCTCAGGACAGGGCTACGAGCAGTACTTC. Its translation: CASSSGQGYEQYF. The chain employs TRBV6-5 and TRBJ2-7; 8 positions match TRBD1. This CDR3 region has 13 residues. CDR1 and CDR2 (germline): MNHEY, SVGAGI. J gave up 3 bases and V 6 bases, and 4 bases lay outside the gene matches.

The chain combines TRBV11-2 with TRBJ2-5, with 12 bases matching TRBD2. V lost 1 base to trimming and J lost 5 bases; unmatched junction nucleotides: 8. CDR1 is SGHAT and CDR2 is FQNNGV in the germline V gene. The CDR3 length is 17 residues. DNA of the CDR3: TGTGCCAGCAGCTTAGCCTGGGCTCTAGCGGGAGGGGAGACCCAGTACTTC. Amino acid sequence: CASSLAWALAGGETQYF.

In nucleotides, the CDR3 is TGTGCCAGCAGCTTCTCCACCCCGGGCACAGATACGCAGTATTTT. It translates to CASSFSTPGTDTQYF. V gene TRBV5-6 combines with J gene TRBJ2-3, with D unclear. CDR1 is SGHDT, CDR2 YYEEEE, per germline. CDR3 length: 15 amino acids. Trimming stripped 2 bases from V and 1 base from J, with 11 bases between.

The chain couples TRBV5-6 to TRBJ1-2; TRBD1 matches 9 bases. Germline CDR1 is SGHDT and CDR2 is YYEEEE. The CDR3 consists of 15 residues. Trimming at V came to 6 bases and at J to 2 bases, leaving 8 bases not matched to a gene. CDR3 in DNA: TGTGCCAGCAACGAACAGGGGGCGCAAAACTATGGCTACACCTTC. Translated, it gives CASNEQGAQNYGYTF.

The rearrangement links TRBV6-1 to TRBJ2-7; 9 bases map to TRBD2. Germline-derived CDR1 and CDR2 are MNHNS and SASEGT. CDR3 length: 15 amino acids. J was trimmed by 3 bases and V by 6 bases; bases with no gene match: 9. CDR3: CASRGRGGDFYEQYF. The DNA of the CDR3 is TGTGCCAGCAGAGGGCGGGGGGGGGACTTCTACGAGCAGTACTTC.

This chain uses TRBV5-1 with TRBJ2-7; 9 nucleotides align to TRBD1. The CDR3 length is 15 residues. Germline-derived CDR1 and CDR2 are SGHRS and YFSETQ. The V segment lost 4 bases and the J segment 3 bases; nucleotides outside the gene matches: 8. The CDR3 nucleotides read TGCGCCAGCAGCCGACAGGGGGGAGCCGTCTACGAGCAGTACTTC. Translating gives CASSRQGGAVYEQYF.

The chain combines TRBV19 with TRBJ2-7; D remains ambiguous. The V end lost 4 bases, the J end lost 1 base, and 5 bases lay between the germline ends. Looked up from germline, CDR1 is LNHDA and CDR2 is SQIVND (reference sequence). This CDR3 spans 12 amino acids. The CDR3 region has the DNA TGTGCCAGTAGTACGGGTTCCTACGAGCAGTACTTC. It codes for CASSTGSYEQYF.

V and J are TRBV2 and TRBJ2-7, with 10 nucleotides matching TRBD2. The CDR3 length is 15 residues. V dropped 4 bases and J dropped 0; count of bases not matched to a gene: 3. From germline, CDR1 is SNHLY and CDR2 FYNNEI. The CDR3 sequence is CASSVRTSGSYEQYF. The DNA for the CDR3 is TGTGCCAGCAGTGTACGGACTAGCGGCTCCTACGAGCAGTACTTC.